This entry lists 2 T cell receptor beta chains sequenced from one sample in a study of human T cells and chemical hapten exposure. TCRdb reprocessed the RACE reads with MiXCR, giving one entry per CDR3 protein. Among 80,000 to 100,000 distinct CDR3 sequences listed, 11% were seen once. Time point given: patch test 3, about 24 weeks after DPC sensitization. The treatment denotes: therapeutic diphenylcyclopropenone sensitization with weekly scalp DPC. The input for sequencing was whole blood, taken in connection with sensitization to the hapten diphenylcyclopropenone (DPC). The origin of the receptors is a woman under 40 with alopecia areata. Some clones in this sample may be carry-over from other donors' samples.

This clonotype was found many times. The chain recombines TRBV11-2 with TRBJ2-3; perhaps TRBD2 as D (6 bases). V was clipped by 2 bases and J by 0 bases, with 12 bases between them. Looked up from germline, CDR1 is SGHAT and CDR2 is FQNNGV. The CDR3 length is 16 residues. CDR3 sequence reads: CASSLPAGTSTDTQYF. The CDR3 DNA is TGTGCCAGCAGCTTACCAGCGGGCACTAGCACAGATACGCAGTATTTT.

This clonotype appeared many times. The chain links TRBV5-1 to TRBJ1-1; 8 bases agree with TRBD1. This CDR3 contains 16 residues. CDR1 SGHRS and CDR2 YFSETQ come from the germline V gene. V lost 4 bases and J lost 1; bases outside the gene matches: 9. CDR3 in amino acids: CASSPSKTGANTEAFF. In DNA form, the CDR3 reads TGCGCCAGCAGCCCTAGTAAGACAGGGGCGAACACTGAAGCTTTCTTT. The whole variable domain, filled in from reference TRBV5-1 and TRBJ1-1, reads KAGVTQTPRYLIKTRGQQVTLSCSPISGHRSVSWYQQTPGQGLQFLFEYFSETQRNKGNFPGRFSGRQFSNSRSEMNVSTLELGDSALYLCASSPSKTGANTEAFFGQGTRLTVV.